This TCR beta chain was captured by sequencing in a study of CD8+ T cells in alopecia areata. Extracted from the samples, RNA was reverse transcribed into cDNA to serve as the sequencing template. Measured with immunoSEQ multiplex PCR; TCRdb has only the in-frame clones, and not every one. The profile shows roughly 130,000 clones, approximately 53% of them singletons. Only one count was recorded for this clone. The material sequenced was CD4+ T cells sorted from blood, taken at week 0. This receptor was obtained from a human donor with alopecia areata.

In DNA, the CDR3 is TGCGCCAGCAGCCCAGCGGGGGTTACCCAAGAGACCCAGTACTTC. This encodes CASSPAGVTQETQYF. The chain couples TRBV4-1 to TRBJ2-5; 8 nucleotides agree with TRBD2. Germline CDR1 MGHRA, CDR2 YSYEKL. The CDR3 loop spans 15 amino acids. The J segment lost 1 base and the V segment lost 4 bases, leaving 5 bases of the junction unmatched.